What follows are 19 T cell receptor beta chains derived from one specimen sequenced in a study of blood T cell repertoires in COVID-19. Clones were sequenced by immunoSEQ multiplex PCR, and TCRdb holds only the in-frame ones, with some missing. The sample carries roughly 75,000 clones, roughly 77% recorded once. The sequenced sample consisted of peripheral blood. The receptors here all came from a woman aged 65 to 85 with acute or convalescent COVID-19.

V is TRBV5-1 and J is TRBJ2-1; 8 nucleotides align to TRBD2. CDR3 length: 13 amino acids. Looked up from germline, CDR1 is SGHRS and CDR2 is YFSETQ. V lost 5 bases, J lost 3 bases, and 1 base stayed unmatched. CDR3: CASRLADYNEQFF. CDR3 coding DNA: TGCGCCAGCAGACTAGCGGACTACAATGAGCAGTTCTTC.

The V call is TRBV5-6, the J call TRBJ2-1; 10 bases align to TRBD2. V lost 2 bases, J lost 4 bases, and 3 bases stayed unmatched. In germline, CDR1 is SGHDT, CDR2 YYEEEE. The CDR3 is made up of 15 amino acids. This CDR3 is CASSFLTSGYNEQFF. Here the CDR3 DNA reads TGTGCCAGCAGCTTCCTGACTAGCGGGTACAATGAGCAGTTCTTC.

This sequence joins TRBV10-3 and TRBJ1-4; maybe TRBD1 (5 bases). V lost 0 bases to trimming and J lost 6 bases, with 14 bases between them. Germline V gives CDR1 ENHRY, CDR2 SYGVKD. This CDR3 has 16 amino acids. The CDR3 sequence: CAISESGGSGDEKLFF. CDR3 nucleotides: TGTGCCATCAGTGAGTCCGGGGGGTCCGGGGATGAAAAACTGTTTTTT.

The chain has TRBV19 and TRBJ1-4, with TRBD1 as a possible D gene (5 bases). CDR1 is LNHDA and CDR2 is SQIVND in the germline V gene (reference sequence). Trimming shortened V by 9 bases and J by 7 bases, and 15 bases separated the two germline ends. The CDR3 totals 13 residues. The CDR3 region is CASRDSLTEKLFF. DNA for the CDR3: TGTGCCAGCCGAGACAGCCTAACTGAAAAACTGTTTTTT.

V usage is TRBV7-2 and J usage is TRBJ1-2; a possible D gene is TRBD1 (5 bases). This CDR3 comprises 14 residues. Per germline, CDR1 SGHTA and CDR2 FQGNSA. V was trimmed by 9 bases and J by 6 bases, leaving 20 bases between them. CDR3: CASSMVGRVDGYTF. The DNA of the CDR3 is TGTGCCAGTTCCATGGTGGGCAGGGTTGATGGCTACACCTTC.

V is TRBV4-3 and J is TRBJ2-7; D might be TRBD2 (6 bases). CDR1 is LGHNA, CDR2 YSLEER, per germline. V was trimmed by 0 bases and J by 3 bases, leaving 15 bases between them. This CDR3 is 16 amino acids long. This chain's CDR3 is CASSQDYRGIDYEQYF. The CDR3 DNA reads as TGCGCCAGCAGCCAAGATTACCGGGGGATCGACTACGAGCAGTACTTC.

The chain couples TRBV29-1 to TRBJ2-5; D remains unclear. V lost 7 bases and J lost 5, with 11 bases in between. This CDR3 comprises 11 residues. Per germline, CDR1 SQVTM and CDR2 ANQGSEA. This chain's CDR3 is CSALFLETQYF. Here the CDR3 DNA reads TGCAGCGCCCTCTTTCTCGAGACCCAGTACTTC.

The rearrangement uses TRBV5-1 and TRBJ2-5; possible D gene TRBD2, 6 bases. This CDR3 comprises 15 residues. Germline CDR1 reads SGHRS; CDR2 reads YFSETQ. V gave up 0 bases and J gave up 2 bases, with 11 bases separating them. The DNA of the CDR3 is TGCGCCAGCAGCTTGGTTTTAGCGGAACAAGAGACCCAGTACTTC. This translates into CASSLVLAEQETQYF.

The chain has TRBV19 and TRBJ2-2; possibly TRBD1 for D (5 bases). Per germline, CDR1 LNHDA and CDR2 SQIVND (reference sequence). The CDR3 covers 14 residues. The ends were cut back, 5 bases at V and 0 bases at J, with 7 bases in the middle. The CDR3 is CASSQTANTGELFF. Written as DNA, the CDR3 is TGTGCCAGTAGTCAGACAGCGAACACCGGGGAGCTGTTTTTT.

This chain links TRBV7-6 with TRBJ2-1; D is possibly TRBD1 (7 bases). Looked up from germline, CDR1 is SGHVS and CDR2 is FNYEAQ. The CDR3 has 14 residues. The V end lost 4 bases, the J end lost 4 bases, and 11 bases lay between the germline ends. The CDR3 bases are TGTGCCAGCAGCTCAGGGGGACTTTACAATGAGCAGTTCTTC. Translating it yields CASSSGGLYNEQFF.

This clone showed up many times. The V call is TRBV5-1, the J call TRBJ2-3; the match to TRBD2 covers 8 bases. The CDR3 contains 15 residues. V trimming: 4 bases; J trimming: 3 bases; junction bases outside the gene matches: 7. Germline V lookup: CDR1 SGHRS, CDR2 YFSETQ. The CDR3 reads CASSTAGDRTDTQYF. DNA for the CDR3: TGCGCCAGCAGCACAGCGGGAGACAGGACAGATACGCAGTATTTT. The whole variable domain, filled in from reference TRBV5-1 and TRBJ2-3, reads KAGVTQTPRYLIKTRGQQVTLSCSPISGHRSVSWYQQTPGQGLQFLFEYFSETQRNKGNFPGRFSGRQFSNSRSEMNVSTLELGDSALYLCASSTAGDRTDTQYFGPGTRLTVL.

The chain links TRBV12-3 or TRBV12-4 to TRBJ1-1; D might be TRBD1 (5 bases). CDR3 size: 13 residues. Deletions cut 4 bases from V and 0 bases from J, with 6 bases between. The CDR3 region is CASSSTVNTEAFF. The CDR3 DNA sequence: TGTGCCAGCAGTTCGACAGTGAACACTGAAGCTTTCTTT.

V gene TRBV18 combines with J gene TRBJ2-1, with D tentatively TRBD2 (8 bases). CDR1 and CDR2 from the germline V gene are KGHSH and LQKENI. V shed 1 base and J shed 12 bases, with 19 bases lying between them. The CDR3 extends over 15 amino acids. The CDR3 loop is CASSPRQAGDSGQFF. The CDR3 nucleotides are TGTGCCAGCTCACCACGGCAAGCGGGGGACAGTGGGCAGTTCTTC.

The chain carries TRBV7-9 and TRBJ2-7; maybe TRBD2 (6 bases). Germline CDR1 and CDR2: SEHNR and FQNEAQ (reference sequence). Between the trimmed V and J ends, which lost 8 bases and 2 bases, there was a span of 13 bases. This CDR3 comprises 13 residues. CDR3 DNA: TGTGCCAGCGGAGGGATATTGCCCTACGAGCAGTACTTC. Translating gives CASGGILPYEQYF. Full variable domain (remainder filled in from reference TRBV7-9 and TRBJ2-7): DTGVSQNPRHKITKRGQNVTFRCDPISEHNRLYWYRQTLGQGPEFLTYFQNEAQLEKSRLLSDRFSAERPKGSFSTLEIQRTEQGDSAMYLCASGGILPYEQYFGPGTRLTVT.

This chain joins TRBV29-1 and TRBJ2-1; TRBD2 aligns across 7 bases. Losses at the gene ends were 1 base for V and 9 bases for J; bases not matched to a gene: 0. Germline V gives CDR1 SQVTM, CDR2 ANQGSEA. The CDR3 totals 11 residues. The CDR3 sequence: CSVEAGGEQFF. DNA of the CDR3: TGCAGCGTTGAAGCGGGGGGTGAGCAGTTCTTC.

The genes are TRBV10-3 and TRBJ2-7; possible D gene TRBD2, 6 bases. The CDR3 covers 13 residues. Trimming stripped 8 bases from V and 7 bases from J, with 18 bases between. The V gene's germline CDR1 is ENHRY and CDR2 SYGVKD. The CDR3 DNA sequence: TGTGCCATCCGGGGGACGGACCGAGCTGAGCAGTACTTC. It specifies CAIRGTDRAEQYF.

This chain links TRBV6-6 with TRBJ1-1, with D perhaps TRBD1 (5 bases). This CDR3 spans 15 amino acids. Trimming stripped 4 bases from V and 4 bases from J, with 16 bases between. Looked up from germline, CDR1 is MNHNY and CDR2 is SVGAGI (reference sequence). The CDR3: CASSWDGGTTTEAFF. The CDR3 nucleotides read TGTGCCAGCAGTTGGGATGGCGGGACTACCACTGAAGCTTTCTTT.

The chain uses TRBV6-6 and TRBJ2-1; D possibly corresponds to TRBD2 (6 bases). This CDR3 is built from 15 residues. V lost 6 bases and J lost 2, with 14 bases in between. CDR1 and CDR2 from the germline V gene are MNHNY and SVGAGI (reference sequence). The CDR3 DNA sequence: TGTGCCAGCAGGCCCTTGGAGGGGCCCTACAATGAGCAGTTCTTC. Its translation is CASRPLEGPYNEQFF.

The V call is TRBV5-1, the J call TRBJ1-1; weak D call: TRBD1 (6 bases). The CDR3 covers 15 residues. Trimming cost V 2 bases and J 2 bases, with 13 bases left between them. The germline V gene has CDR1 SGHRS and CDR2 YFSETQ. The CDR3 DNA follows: TGCGCCAGCAGCTTCTCCAAGGGGGACAACACTGAAGCTTTCTTT. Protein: CASSFSKGDNTEAFF. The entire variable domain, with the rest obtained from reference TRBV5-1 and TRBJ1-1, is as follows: KAGVTQTPRYLIKTRGQQVTLSCSPISGHRSVSWYQQTPGQGLQFLFEYFSETQRNKGNFPGRFSGRQFSNSRSEMNVSTLELGDSALYLCASSFSKGDNTEAFFGQGTRLTVV.